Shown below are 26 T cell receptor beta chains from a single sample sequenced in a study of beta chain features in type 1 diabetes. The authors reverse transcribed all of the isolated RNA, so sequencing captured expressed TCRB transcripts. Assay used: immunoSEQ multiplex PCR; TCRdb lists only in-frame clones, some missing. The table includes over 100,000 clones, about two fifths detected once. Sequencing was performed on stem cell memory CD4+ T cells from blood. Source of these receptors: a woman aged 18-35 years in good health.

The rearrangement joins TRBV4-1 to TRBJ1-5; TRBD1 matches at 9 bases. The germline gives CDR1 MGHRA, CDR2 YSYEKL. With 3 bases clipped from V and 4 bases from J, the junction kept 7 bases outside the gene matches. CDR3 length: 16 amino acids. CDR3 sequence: CASSQAGTGWNQPQHF. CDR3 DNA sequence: TGCGCCAGCAGCCAGGCCGGGACAGGGTGGAATCAGCCCCAGCATTTT.

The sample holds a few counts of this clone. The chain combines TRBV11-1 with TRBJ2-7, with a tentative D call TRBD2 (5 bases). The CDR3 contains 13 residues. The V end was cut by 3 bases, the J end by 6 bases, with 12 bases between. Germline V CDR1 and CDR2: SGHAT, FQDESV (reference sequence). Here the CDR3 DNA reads TGTGCCAGCAGCTTCGTCGGAGGCGGCGAGCAGTACTTC. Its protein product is CASSFVGGGEQYF.

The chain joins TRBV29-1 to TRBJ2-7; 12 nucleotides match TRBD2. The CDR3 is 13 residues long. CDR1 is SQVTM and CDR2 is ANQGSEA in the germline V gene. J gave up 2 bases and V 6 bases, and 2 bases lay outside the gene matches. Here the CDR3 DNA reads TGCAGCGTCAGGACTAGCGGGGCCTACGAGCAGTACTTC. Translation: CSVRTSGAYEQYF.

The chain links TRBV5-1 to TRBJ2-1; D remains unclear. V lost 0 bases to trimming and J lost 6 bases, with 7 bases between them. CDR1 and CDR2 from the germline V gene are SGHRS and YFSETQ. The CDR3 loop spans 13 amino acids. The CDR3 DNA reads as TGCGCCAGCAGCTTGGTATCGGGCAATGAGCAGTTCTTC. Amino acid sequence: CASSLVSGNEQFF.

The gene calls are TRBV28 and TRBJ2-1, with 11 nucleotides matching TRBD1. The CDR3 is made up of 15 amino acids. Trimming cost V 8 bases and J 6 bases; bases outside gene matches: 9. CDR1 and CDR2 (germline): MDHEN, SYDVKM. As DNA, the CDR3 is TGTGCCAGCGGTACTGAGGGGACAGGGGGCAATGAGCAGTTCTTC. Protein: CASGTEGTGGNEQFF.

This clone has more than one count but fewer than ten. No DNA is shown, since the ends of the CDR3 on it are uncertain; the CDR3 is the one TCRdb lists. The chain's CDR3 is CASSSGGTGDLAGSCFF. The rearrangement links TRBV9 to TRBJ2-2; TRBD1, as called in the table, went unchecked against the DNA. The CDR3 is 17 amino acids long, termini counted. CDR1 is SGDLS and CDR2 is YYNGEE in the germline V gene.

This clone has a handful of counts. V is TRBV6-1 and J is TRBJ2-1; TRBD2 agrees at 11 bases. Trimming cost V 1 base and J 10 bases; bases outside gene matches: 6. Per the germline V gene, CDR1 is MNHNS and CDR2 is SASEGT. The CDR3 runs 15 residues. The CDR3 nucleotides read TGTGCCAGCAGTGAAGGTAGCGGGAGGGCCGGGGAGCAGTTCTTC. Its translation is CASSEGSGRAGEQFF.

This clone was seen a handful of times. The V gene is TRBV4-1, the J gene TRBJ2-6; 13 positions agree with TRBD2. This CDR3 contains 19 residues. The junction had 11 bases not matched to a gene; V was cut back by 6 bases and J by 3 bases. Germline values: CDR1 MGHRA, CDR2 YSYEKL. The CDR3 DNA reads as TGCGCCAGCAGTCCTCTACAGGGACTAGCGGGACATGGGGCCAACGTCCTGACTTTC. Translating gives CASSPLQGLAGHGANVLTF.

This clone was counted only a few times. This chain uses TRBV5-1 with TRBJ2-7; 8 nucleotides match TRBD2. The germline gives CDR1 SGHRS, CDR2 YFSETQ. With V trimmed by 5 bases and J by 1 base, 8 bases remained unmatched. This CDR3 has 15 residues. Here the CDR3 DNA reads TGCGCCAGCAGTCAAGGAAGCGGGAGTTCCTACGAGCAGTACTTC. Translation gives CASSQGSGSSYEQYF. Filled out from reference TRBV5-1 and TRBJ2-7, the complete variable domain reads KAGVTQTPRYLIKTRGQQVTLSCSPISGHRSVSWYQQTPGQGLQFLFEYFSETQRNKGNFPGRFSGRQFSNSRSEMNVSTLELGDSALYLCASSQGSGSSYEQYFGPGTRLTVT.

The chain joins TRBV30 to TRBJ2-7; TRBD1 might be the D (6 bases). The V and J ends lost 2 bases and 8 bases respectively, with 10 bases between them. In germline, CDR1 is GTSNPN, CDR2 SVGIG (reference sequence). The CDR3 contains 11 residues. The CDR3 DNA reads TGTGCCTGGAGTTTACAGGGAAAGCAGTACTTC. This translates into CAWSLQGKQYF.

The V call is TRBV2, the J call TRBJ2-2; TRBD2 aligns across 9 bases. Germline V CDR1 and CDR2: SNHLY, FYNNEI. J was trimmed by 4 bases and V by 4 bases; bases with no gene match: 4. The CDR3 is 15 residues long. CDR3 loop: CASSGSGSSTGELFF. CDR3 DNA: TGTGCCAGCAGTGGTAGCGGGAGTTCCACCGGGGAGCTGTTTTTT.

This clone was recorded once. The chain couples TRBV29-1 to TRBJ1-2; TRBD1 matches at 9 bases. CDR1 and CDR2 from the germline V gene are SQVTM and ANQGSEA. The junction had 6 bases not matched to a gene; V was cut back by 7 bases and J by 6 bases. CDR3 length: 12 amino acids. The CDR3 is CSGTGGSDGYTF. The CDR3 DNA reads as TGCAGCGGAACAGGGGGCTCCGATGGCTACACCTTC.

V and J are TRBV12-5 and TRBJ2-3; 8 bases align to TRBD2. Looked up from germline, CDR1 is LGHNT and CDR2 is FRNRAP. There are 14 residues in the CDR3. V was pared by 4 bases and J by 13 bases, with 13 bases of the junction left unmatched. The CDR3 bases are TGTGCTAGTGGTTCCAGTCCCGGGACTAGATCAGAGTATTTT. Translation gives CASGSSPGTRSEYF.

CDR3 in DNA: TGTGCCAGCTCACCACCAAGGGGCGAGCAGTACTTC. Translation: CASSPPRGEQYF. The rearrangement uses TRBV18 and TRBJ2-5; tentative D call: TRBD1 (5 bases). TRBJ2-7 explains the end of the DNA better; the J call may be wrong. CDR1 is KGHSH and CDR2 is LQKENI in the germline V gene. The CDR3 contains 12 residues.

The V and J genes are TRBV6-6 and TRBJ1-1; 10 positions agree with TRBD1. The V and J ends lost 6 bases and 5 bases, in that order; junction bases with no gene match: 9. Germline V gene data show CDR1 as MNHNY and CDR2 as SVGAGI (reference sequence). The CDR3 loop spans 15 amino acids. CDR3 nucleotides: TGTGCCAGCAGCCCGGGACAGGGGTTATGGACTGAAGCTTTCTTT. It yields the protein CASSPGQGLWTEAFF.

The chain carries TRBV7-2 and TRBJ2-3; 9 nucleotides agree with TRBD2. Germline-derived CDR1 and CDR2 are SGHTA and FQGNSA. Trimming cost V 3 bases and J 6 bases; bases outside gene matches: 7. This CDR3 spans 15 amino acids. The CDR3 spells CASSFLAGAGDTQYF. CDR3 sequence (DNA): TGTGCCAGCAGCTTCTTAGCGGGAGCTGGGGATACGCAGTATTTT.

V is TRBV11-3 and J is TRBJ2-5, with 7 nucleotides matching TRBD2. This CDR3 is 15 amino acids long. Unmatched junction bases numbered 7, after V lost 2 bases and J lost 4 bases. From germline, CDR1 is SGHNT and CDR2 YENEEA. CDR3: CASSLRTGGRETQYF. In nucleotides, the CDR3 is TGTGCCAGCAGCTTACGAACGGGAGGTAGAGAGACCCAGTACTTC.

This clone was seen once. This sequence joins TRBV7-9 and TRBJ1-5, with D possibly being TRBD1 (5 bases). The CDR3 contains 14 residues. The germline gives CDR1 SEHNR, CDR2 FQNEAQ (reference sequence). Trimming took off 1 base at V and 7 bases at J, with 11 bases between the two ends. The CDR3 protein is CASSLDGGRQPQHF. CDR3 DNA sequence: TGTGCCAGCAGCTTAGACGGGGGTCGGCAGCCCCAGCATTTT.

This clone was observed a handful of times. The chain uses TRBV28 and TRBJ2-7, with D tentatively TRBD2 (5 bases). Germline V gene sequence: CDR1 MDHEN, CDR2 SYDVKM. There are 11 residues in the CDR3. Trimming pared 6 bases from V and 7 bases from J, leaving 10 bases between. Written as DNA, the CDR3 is TGTGCCAGCAGCTCGAGACTAGAGCAGTACTTC. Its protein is CASSSRLEQYF. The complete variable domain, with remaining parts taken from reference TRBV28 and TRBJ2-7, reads DVKVTQSSRYLVKRTGEKVFLECVQDMDHENMFWYRQDPGLGLRLIYFSYDVKMKEKGDIPEGYSVSREKKERFSLILESASTNQTSMYLCASSSRLEQYFGPGTRLTVT.

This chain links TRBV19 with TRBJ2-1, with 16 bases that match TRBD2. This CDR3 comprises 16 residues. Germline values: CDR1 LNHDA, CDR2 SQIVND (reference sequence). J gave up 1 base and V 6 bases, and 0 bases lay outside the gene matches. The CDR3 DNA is TGTGCCAGTAGGGGACTAGCGGGAGGGTCCTACAATGAGCAGTTCTTC. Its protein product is CASRGLAGGSYNEQFF. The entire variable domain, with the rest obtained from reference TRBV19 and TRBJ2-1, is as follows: DGGITQSPKYLFRKEGQNVTLSCEQNLNHDAMYWYRQDPGQGLRLIYYSQIVNDFQKGDIAEGYSVSREKKESFPLTVTSAQKNPTAFYLCASRGLAGGSYNEQFFGPGTRLTVL.

CDR3 amino acids: CASRSPGHYDKNIQYF. In nucleotides, the CDR3 is TGTGCCAGCAGATCTCCGGGACACTACGACAAAAACATTCAGTACTTC. V and J are TRBV28 and TRBJ2-4, with a possible D match to TRBD1 (6 bases). The CDR3 is made up of 16 amino acids. CDR1 MDHEN and CDR2 SYDVKM come from the germline V gene. V lost 6 bases and J 3 bases, leaving 18 bases between the germline ends.

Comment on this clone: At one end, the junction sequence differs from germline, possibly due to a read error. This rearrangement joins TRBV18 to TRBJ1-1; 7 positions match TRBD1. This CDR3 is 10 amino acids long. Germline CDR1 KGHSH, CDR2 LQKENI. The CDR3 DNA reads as TGTGCCAGCTCACCAGACAGGGCTCCCTTT. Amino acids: CASSPDRAPF.

The CDR3 DNA reads TGTGCCACCAGACGGATTAGCGGGTCCTCTTCCTACGAGCAGTACTTC. Protein sequence: CATRRISGSSSYEQYF. V usage is TRBV11-2 and J usage is TRBJ2-7, with 7 bases lining up with TRBD2. V trimming: 10 bases; J trimming: 1 base; junction bases outside the gene matches: 16. Germline V gene sequence: CDR1 SGHAT, CDR2 FQNNGV. The CDR3 is 16 amino acids.

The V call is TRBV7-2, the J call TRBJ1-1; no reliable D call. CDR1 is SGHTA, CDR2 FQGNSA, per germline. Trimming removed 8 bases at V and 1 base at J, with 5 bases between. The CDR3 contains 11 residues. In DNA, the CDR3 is TGTGCCAGCGGGAGGAACACTGAAGCTTTCTTT. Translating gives CASGRNTEAFF.

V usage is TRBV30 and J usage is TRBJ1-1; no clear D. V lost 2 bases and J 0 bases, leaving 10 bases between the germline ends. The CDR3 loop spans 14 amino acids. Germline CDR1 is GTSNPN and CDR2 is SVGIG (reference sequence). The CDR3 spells CAWSQQLMNTEAFF. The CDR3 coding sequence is TGTGCCTGGAGTCAACAGCTCATGAACACTGAAGCTTTCTTT. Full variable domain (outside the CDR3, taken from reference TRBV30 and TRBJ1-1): SQTIHQWPATLVQPVGSPLSLECTVEGTSNPNLYWYRQAAGRGLQLLFYSVGIGQISSEVPQNLSASRPQDRQFILSSKKLLLSDSGFYLCAWSQQLMNTEAFFGQGTRLTVV.

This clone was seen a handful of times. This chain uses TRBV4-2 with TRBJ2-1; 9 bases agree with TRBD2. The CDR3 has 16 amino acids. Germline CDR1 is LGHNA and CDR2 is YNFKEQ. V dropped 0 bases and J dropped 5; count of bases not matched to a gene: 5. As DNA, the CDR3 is TGTGCCAGCAGCCAAGATTCGCTAGCGGGAAACAATGAGCAGTTCTTC. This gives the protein CASSQDSLAGNNEQFF.